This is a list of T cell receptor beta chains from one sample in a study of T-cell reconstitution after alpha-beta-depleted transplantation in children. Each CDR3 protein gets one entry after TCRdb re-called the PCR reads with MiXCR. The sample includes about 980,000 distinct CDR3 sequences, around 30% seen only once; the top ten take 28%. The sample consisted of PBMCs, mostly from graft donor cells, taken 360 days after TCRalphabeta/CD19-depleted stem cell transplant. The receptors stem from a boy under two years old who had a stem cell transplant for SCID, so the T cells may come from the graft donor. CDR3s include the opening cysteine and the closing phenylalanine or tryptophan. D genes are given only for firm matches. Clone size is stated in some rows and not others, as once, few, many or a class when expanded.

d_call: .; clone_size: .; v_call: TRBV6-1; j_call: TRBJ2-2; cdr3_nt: TGTGCCAGCAGTGAGCTCTCCAGGGAGAACACCGGGGAGCTGTTTTTT; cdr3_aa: CASSELSRENTGELFF
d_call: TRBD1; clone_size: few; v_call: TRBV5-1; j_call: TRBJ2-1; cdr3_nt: TGCGCCAGCAGCCAGGACAGGGGACGGGAGCAGTTCTTC; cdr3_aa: CASSQDRGREQFF
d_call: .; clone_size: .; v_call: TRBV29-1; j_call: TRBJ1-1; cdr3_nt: TGCAGCGTTGATGGGGTTCGTACTGAAGCTTTCTTT; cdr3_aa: CSVDGVRTEAFF
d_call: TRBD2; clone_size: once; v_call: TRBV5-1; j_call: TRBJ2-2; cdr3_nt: TGCGCCAGCAGCTTTTTTGCGGGGGGCACCGGGGAGCTGTTTTTT; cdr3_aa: CASSFFAGGTGELFF
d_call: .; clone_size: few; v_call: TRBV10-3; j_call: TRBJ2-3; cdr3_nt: TGTGCCATCAGCCGGGGGCGGGGCACAGATACGCAGTATTTT; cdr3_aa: CAISRGRGTDTQYF
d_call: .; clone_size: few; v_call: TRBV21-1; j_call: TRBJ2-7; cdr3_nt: TGTGCCAGCACCCGGGGACAGGGGTATTACGAGCAGTACTTC; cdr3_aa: CASTRGQGYYEQYF
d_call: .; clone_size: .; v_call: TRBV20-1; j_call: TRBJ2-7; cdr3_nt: TGCAGTGCCTTTTGGGGGGCCGGGTACGAGCAGTACTTC; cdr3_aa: CSAFWGAGYEQYF
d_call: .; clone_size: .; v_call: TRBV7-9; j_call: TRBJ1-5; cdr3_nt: TGTGCCAGCAGCTTAGTGGCCCCGGGACGTAATCAGCCCCAGCATTTT; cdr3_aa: CASSLVAPGRNQPQHF
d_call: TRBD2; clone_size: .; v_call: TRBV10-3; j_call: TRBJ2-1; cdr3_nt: TGTGCCATCGGGGGGACTAGTATTGCCAATGAGCAGTTCTTC; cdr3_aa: CAIGGTSIANEQFF
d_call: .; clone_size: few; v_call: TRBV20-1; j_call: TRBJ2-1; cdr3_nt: TGCAGTGCTCGGCGGAATCGAATTTACAATGAGCAGTTCTTC; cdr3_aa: CSARRNRIYNEQFF
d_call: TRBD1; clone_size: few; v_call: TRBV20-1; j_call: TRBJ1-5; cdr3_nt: TGCAGTGCCCCCGGACAGGTGAGGCAGCCCCAGCATTTT; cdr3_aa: CSAPGQVRQPQHF
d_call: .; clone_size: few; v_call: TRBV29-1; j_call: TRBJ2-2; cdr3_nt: TGCAGCGTTGATAGACGAGACAGAGGCACCGGGGAGCTGTTTTTT; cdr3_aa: CSVDRRDRGTGELFF
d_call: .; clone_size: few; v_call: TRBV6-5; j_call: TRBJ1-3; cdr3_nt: TGTGCCAGCAGATATCGGGACGGCTTAAACACCATATATTTT; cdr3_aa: CASRYRDGLNTIYF
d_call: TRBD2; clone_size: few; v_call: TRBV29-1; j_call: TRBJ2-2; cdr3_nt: TGCAGCGTTGAAGGGAAGGCGGGGGGGTCGAACACCGGGGAGCTGTTTTTT; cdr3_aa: CSVEGKAGGSNTGELFF
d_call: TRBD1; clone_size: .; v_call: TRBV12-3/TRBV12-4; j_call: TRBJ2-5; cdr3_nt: TGTGCCACCCGCCCCCGACAGGGATGGGGGGAGACCCAGTACTTC; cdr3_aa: CATRPRQGWGETQYF
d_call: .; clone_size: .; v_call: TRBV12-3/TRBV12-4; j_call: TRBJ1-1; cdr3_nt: TGTGCCAGCATCTTGGGTACAACAGCGGCTTTCTTT; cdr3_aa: CASILGTTAAFF
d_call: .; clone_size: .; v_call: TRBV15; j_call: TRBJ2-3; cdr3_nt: TGTGCCACCAGGGCTCAGCGGAGCACAGATACGCAGTATTTT; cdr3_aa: CATRAQRSTDTQYF
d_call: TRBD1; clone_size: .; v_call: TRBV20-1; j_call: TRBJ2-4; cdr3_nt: TGCAGTGCTAGTCGGACAGGGGATGGGGGCATTCAGTACTTC; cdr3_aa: CSASRTGDGGIQYF
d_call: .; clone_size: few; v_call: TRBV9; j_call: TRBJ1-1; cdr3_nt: TGTGCCAGCAGCCCTGGGGGGTGGAGGGCTGAAGCTTTCTTT; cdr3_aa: CASSPGGWRAEAFF
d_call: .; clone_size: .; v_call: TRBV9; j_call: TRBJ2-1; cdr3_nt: TGTGCCAGCAGCAAATCGGGGACATCGTACAATGAGCAGTTCTTC; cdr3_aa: CASSKSGTSYNEQFF
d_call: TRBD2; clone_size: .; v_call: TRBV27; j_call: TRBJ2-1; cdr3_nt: TGTGCCAGCAGTCCCCAACAGCGGGGTGGGCAGTTCTTC; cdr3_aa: CASSPQQRGGQFF
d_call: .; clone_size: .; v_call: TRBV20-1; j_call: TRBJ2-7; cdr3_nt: TGCAGTGCCGAGGGGGACCTAAGCTCCTACGAGCAGTACTTC; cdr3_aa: CSAEGDLSSYEQYF
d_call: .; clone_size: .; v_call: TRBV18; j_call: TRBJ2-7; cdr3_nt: TGTGCCAGCTCGGCAACGCAGGGTGACTACGAGCAGTACTTC; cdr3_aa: CASSATQGDYEQYF
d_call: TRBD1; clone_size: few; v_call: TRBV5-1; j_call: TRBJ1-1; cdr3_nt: TGCGCCAGCAGCCCTGGGACAGGGGGTATCTTGAAGGCTGAAGCTTTCTTT; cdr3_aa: CASSPGTGGILKAEAFF
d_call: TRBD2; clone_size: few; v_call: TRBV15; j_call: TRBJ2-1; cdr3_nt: TGTGCCACCAGCAGGCCGGGACTAGCGGGCTACAATGAGCAGTTCTTC; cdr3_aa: CATSRPGLAGYNEQFF
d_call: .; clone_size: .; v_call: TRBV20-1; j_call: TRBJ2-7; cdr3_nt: TGCAGTGCTAGAAGACTAGTCGAGCAGTACTTC; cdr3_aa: CSARRLVEQYF
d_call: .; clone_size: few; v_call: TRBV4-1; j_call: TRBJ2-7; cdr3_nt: TGCGCCAGCAGCCAAGATCGGCAGGGGGGAGTCTACGAGCAGTACTTC; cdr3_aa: CASSQDRQGGVYEQYF
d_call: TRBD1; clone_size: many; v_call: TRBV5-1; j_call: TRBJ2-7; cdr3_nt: TGCGCCAGCAGCTCCAGACAGGGGGCGCGCTACGAGCAGTACTTC; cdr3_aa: CASSSRQGARYEQYF
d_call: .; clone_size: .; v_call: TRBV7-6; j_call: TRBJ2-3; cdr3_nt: TGTGCCAGCAGCTTTCTGGAGAGCACAGATACGCAGTATTTT; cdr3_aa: CASSFLESTDTQYF
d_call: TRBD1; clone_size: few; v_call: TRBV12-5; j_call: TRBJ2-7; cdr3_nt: TGTGCTAGTGGTTTGCCTCGACAGGGGGAAATCTACGAGCAGTACTTC; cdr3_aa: CASGLPRQGEIYEQYF
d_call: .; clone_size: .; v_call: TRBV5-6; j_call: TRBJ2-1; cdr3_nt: TGTGCCAGCAGCTTGACAAGAGTTGGAGGGGGTGAGCAGTTCTTC; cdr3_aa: CASSLTRVGGGEQFF
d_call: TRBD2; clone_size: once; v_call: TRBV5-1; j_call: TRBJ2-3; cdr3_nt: TGCGCCAGCAGCTTGGCCCTAGCGGCCACAGATACGCAGTATTTT; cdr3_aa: CASSLALAATDTQYF
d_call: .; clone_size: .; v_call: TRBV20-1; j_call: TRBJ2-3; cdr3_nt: TGCAGTGCTAGAGTAAACAGGGGCACAGATACGCAGTATTTT; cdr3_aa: CSARVNRGTDTQYF
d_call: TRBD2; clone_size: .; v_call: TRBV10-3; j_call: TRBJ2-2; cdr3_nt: TGTGCCATCAGTTCCGGGGCGGGGGGGCCGAACACCGGGGAGCTGTTTTTT; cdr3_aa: CAISSGAGGPNTGELFF
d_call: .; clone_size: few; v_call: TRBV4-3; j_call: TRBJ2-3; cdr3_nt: TGCGCCAGCAGCCAAGGGTCTGGATCCCCCTATACGCAGTATTTT; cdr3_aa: CASSQGSGSPYTQYF
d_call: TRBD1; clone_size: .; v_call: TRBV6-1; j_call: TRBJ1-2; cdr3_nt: TGTGCCAGCAGTGCGACCGGGACAGACCATATAAGCTATGGCTACACCTTC; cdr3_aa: CASSATGTDHISYGYTF
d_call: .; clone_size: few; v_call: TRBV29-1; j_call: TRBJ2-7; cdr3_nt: TGCAGCGTTGAAGGTCCCGACGAATCCGAGCAGTACTTC; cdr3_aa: CSVEGPDESEQYF
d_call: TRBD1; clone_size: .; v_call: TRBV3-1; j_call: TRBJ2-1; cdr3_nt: TGTGCCAGCAGCCGCGAACAGGGGTTCGATGAGCAGTTCTTC; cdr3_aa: CASSREQGFDEQFF
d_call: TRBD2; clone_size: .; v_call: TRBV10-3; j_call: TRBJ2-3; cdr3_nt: TGTGCCATCAGTGACCGCGGGGGGAAAACAGATACGCAGTATTTT; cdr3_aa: CAISDRGGKTDTQYF
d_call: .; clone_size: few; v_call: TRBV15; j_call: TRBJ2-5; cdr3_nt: TGTGCCACCAGCAGCGGGGGGACAGGCGAAGAGACCCAGTACTTC; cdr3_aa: CATSSGGTGEETQYF
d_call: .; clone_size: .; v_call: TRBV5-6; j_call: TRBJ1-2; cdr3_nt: TGTGCCAGCAGCCCCCCTGGGGCAGAAGGGGCTCTATGGGACTACACCTTC; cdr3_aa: CASSPPGAEGALWDYTF
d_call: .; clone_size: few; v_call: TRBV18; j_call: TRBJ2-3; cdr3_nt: TGTGCCAGCTCACTCCCAGGGGGAGGGATGACAGATACGCAGTATTTT; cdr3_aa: CASSLPGGGMTDTQYF
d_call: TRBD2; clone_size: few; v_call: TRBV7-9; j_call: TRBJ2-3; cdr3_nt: TGTGCCAGCCTTAGCGGGGGAACTAGCACAGATACGCAGTATTTT; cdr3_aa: CASLSGGTSTDTQYF
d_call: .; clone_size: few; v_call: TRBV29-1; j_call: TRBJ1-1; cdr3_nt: TGCAGCGTTGTAGTCCGGGGCCCCACTGAAGCTTTCTTT; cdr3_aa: CSVVVRGPTEAFF
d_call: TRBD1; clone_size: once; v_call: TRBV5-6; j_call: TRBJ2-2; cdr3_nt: TGTGCCAGCAGGCTGACAGGGTGGTCCGGGGAGCTGTTTTTT; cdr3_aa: CASRLTGWSGELFF
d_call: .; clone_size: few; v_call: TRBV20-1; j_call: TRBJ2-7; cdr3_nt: TGCAGTGCTAGAGTGCCGGCAGGGACCTACGAGCAGTACTTC; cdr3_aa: CSARVPAGTYEQYF
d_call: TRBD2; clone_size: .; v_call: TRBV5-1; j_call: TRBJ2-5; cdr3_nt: TGCGCCAGCAGCGCGGCGGGGGGAGAGACCCAGTACTTC; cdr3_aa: CASSAAGGETQYF
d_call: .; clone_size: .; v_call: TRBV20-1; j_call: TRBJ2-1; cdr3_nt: TGCAGTGCTAGTGTAAGACCCCGCCAAGACTACAATGAGCAGTTCTTC; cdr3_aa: CSASVRPRQDYNEQFF
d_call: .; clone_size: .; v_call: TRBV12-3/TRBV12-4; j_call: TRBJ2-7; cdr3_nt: TGTGCCAGCAGTCTGACAGTCTCCTACGAGCAGTACTTC; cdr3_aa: CASSLTVSYEQYF
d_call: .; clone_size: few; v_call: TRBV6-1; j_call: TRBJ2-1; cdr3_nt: TGTGCCAGCAGTGGGGGAAACCCCGAAACCTACAATGAGCAGTTCTTC; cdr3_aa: CASSGGNPETYNEQFF
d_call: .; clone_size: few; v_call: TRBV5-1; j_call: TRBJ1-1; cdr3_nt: TGCGCCAGCAGCTTGGGACAGCTTAGGATGAACACTGAAGCTTTCTTT; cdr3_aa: CASSLGQLRMNTEAFF
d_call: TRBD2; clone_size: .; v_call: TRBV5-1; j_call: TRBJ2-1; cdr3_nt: TGCGCCAGCAGCTTGACCGCGGGGGGCTCATATGAGCAGTTCTTC; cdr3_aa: CASSLTAGGSYEQFF
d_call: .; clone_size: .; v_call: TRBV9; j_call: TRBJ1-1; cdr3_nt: TGTGCCAGCAGCGTCTCTCGACAGGTGCAGGGGTTGAACACTGAAGCTTTCTTT; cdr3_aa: CASSVSRQVQGLNTEAFF
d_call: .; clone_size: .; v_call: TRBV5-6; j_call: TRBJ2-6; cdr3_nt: TGTGCCAGCAGCTTGGCCGGATCAGGGTTTGCTGGGGCCAACGTCCTGACTTTC; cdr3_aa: CASSLAGSGFAGANVLTF
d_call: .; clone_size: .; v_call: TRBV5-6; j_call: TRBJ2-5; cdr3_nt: TGTGCCAGCAGCTCCTTAGGGGGTTCCCAGACCCAGTACTTC; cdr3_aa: CASSSLGGSQTQYF
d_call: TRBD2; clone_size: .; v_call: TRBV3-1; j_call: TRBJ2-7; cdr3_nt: TGTGCCAGCAGCCAAGCTAGCGGGGAGCAGTACTTC; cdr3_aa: CASSQASGEQYF
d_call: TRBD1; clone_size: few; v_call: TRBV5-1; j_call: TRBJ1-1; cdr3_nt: TGCGCCAGCAGGGGGACAGGGTCCCATGGTGAAGCTTTCTTT; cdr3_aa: CASRGTGSHGEAFF
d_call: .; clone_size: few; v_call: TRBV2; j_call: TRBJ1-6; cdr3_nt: TGTGCCAGCAGTGTGGGTCAGAAGAATTCACCCCTCCACTTT; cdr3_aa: CASSVGQKNSPLHF
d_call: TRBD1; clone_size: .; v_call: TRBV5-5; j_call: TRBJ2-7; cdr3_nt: TGTGCCAGCAGCTTCTGGGGATCCGGGACAGGAGTCTACGAGCAGTACTTC; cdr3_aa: CASSFWGSGTGVYEQYF